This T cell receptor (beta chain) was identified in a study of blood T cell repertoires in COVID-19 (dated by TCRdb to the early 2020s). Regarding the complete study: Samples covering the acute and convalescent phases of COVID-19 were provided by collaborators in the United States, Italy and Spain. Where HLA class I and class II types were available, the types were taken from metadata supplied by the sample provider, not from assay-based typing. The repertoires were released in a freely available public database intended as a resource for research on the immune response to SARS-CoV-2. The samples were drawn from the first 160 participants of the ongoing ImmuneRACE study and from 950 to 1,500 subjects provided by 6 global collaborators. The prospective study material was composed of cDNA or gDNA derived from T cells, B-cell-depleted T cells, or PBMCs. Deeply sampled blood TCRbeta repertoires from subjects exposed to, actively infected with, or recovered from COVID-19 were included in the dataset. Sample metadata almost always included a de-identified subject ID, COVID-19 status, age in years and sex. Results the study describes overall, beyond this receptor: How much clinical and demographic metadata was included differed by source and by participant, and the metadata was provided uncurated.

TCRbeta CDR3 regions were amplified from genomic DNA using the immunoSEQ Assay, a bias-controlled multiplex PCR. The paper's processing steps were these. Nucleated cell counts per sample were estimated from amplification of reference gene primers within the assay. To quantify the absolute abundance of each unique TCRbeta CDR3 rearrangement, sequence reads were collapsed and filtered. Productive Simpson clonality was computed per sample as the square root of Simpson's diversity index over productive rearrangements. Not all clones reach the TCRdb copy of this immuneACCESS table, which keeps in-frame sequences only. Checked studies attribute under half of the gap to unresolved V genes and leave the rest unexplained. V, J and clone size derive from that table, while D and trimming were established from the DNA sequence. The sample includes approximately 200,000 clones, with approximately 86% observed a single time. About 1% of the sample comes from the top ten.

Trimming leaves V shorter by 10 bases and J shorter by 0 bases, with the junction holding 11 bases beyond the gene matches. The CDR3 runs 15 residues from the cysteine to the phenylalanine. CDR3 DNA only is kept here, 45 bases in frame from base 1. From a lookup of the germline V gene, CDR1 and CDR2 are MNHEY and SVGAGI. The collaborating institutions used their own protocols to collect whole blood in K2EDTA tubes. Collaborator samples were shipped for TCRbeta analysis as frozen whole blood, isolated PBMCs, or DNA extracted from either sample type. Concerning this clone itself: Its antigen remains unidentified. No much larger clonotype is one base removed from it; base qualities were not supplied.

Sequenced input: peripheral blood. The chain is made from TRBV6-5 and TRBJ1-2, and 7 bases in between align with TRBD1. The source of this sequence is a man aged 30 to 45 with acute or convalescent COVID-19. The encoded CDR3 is CATRQGRWANYGYTF. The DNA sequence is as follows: TGTGCCACCCGACAGGGACGTTGGGCTAACTATGGCTACACCTTC.